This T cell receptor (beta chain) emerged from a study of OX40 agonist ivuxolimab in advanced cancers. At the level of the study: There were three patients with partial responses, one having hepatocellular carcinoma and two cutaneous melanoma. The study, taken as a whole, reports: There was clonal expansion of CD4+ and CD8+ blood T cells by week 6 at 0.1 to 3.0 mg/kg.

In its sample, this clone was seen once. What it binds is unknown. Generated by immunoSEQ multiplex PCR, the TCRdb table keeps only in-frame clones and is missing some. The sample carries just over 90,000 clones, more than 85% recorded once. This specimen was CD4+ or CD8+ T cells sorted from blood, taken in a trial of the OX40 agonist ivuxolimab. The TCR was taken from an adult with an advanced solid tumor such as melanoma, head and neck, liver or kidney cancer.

The CDR3 DNA reads TGTGCCAGCAGTTTGGACAGGGGGCAGGACACCGGGGAGCTGTTTTTT. Its protein product is CASSLDRGQDTGELFF. This chain links TRBV27 with TRBJ2-2; TRBD1 matches at 11 bases. CDR3 length equals 16 residues. Trimming at V came to 3 bases and at J to 3 bases, leaving 3 bases not matched to a gene. In germline, CDR1 is MNHEY, CDR2 SMNVEV (reference sequence).